A selection of T cell receptor beta chains follows, all from one sample in a study of shared clonotypes between healthy human individuals. Profiling relied on immunoSEQ multiplex PCR, and the TCRdb table lists in-frame clones only, not all of them. The sample lists under 600,000 clones; around 97% were seen once. The sample was naive CD4+ T cells sorted from blood. The receptors originated from a woman aged 25 to 39 in good health. Each CDR3 is given with its conserved first and last residue. The D gene is left open where the match is weak. The size entry is marked missing in some rows and otherwise reads once, few, many or a size class.

length	D	J	size	V	DNA	CDR3
12	-	TRBJ2-5	-	TRBV10-3	TGTGCCATCAGTGCAGGAGGAGAGACCCAGTACTTC	CAISAGGETQYF
11	TRBD2	TRBJ2-7	-	TRBV5-4	TGTGCCAGCAGCCACCGGGACTATCAGTACTTC	CASSHRDYQYF
18	TRBD2	TRBJ2-5	-	TRBV5-1	TGCGCCAGCAGCACTCCGGGACTAGCGGGAGGGCCCCGGGAGACCCAGTACTTC	CASSTPGLAGGPRETQYF
16	TRBD1	TRBJ2-3	-	TRBV18	TGTGCCAGCTCACTTGCGACAGGGGCGTCCACAGATACGCAGTATTTT	CASSLATGASTDTQYF
13	-	TRBJ1-4	once	TRBV6-5	TGTGCCAGCAGTTACACATCCAATGAAAAACTGTTTTTT	CASSYTSNEKLFF
16	TRBD1	TRBJ1-2	-	TRBV19	TGTGCCAGTACTAAAAACCCGGACAGGGTTTTCTATGGCTACACCTTC	CASTKNPDRVFYGYTF
15	TRBD1	TRBJ1-4	-	TRBV5-1	TGCGCCAGCAGCTTAAACAGGGGACCTAATGAAAAACTGTTTTTT	CASSLNRGPNEKLFF
13	-	TRBJ1-1	-	TRBV28	TGTGCCAGCAGTTCCCCCGGGGCGGTTGAAGCTTTCTTT	CASSSPGAVEAFF
15	-	TRBJ2-1	-	TRBV5-1	TGCGCCAGCAGCTTGGACTGGTCCCCCTACAATGAGCAGTTCTTC	CASSLDWSPYNEQFF
15	TRBD2	TRBJ2-3	-	TRBV9	TGTGCCAGCAGCGTAACTAGCGGGGGCACAGATACGCAGTATTTT	CASSVTSGGTDTQYF
15	-	TRBJ2-5	-	TRBV28	TGTGCCAGCAGTACCCGGGACACACCTCAAGAGACCCAGTACTTC	CASSTRDTPQETQYF
15	-	TRBJ1-4	-	TRBV27	TGTGCCAGCAGTTTGAGGAGGGGGGCGTATGAAAAACTGTTTTTT	CASSLRRGAYEKLFF
15	-	TRBJ1-2	-	TRBV28	TGTGCCACTCAGTTTGCGGGTCCGGTAACTGATGGCTACACCTTC	CATQFAGPVTDGYTF
14	TRBD1	TRBJ1-4	once	TRBV28	TGTGCCAGCAGAGGGGGACAGGGTCGTGAAAAACTGTTTTTT	CASRGGQGREKLFF
16	-	TRBJ2-4	-	TRBV7-9	TGTGCCAGCAGCTTAGGGGCAGGTCTAGCCAAAAACATTCAGTACTTC	CASSLGAGLAKNIQYF
14	-	TRBJ1-5	few	TRBV30	TGTGCCTGGAGTGTACCGATTAGCAATCAGCCCCAGCATTTT	CAWSVPISNQPQHF
18	-	TRBJ2-6	-	TRBV18	TGTGCCAGCTCAGGACTACTGCATTTACAAAGTCGGGCCAACGTCCTGACTTTC	CASSGLLHLQSRANVLTF
14	-	TRBJ1-2	-	TRBV28	TGTGCCAGTAGGACTCCCCAGATCGTGCATGGCTACACCTTC	CASRTPQIVHGYTF
11	-	TRBJ2-3	-	TRBV29-1	TGCAGCGTTGTGAGGGTAGCAACGCAGTATTTT	CSVVRVATQYF
13	TRBD2	TRBJ2-3	-	TRBV19	TGTGCCAGTAGTATGGGAGGGTCAGATACGCAGTATTTT	CASSMGGSDTQYF
12	-	TRBJ2-7	-	TRBV27	TGTGCCAGCAGTTTCAGGGGTGGCGAGCAGTACTTC	CASSFRGGEQYF
15	-	TRBJ1-5	-	TRBV6-1	TGTGCCAGCACTGAGGGTTTTCGGACCGGAGGGCCCCAGCATTTT	CASTEGFRTGGPQHF
14	-	TRBJ2-7	-	TRBV6-6	TGTGCCAGCAGTTACTCCCGGCTAAGTTTCGAGCAGTACTTC	CASSYSRLSFEQYF
12	TRBD1	TRBJ2-7	-	TRBV6-1	TGTGCCAGCAGTGTACGACAGGGGAACTTGGACTTC	CASSVRQGNLDF
14	TRBD1	TRBJ2-7	-	TRBV27	TGTGCCAGCGGCACCCAAGGGACAGGGGGTGGGCAGTACTTC	CASGTQGTGGGQYF
16	-	TRBJ2-3	once	TRBV4-1	TGCGCCAGCAGCCAAGTCCCAGGGATTGGTACAGATACGCAGTATTTT	CASSQVPGIGTDTQYF
19	-	TRBJ2-7	-	TRBV11-2	TGTGCCAGCAGCCCTGGAGGCCCCCAAGAGATTTCTTTATCCTACGAGCAGTACTTC	CASSPGGPQEISLSYEQYF
13	-	TRBJ1-2	-	TRBV4-1	TGCGCCAGCAGCCAAGGTGGGAGGTATGGCTACACCTTC	CASSQGGRYGYTF
16	-	TRBJ1-5	-	TRBV28	TGTGCCAGCAGTTGGTCCAGCTTGTATAGCAATCAGCCCCAGCATTTT	CASSWSSLYSNQPQHF
13	-	TRBJ2-7	-	TRBV28	TGTGCCAGCAGTCCGCATGCCGTTGGGGAGCAGTACTTC	CASSPHAVGEQYF
15	-	TRBJ2-1	-	TRBV9	TGTGCCAGCAGCGTTAGTGGGCCAAGAGACAATGAGCAGTTCTTC	CASSVSGPRDNEQFF
13	-	TRBJ2-2	-	TRBV5-1	TGCGCCAGCAGCCGAGCGTACACCGGGGAGCTGTTTTTT	CASSRAYTGELFF
14	-	TRBJ2-5	-	TRBV2	TGTGCCAGCAGTGTCGGGGGCGCGGGGGAGACCCAGTACTTC	CASSVGGAGETQYF
12	-	TRBJ2-7	once	TRBV2	TGTGCCAGCAGGGGCAGAGGTGGCGAGCAGTACTTC	CASRGRGGEQYF
14	-	TRBJ1-2	-	TRBV9	TGTGCCAGTAACATAGGGGCGACTAACTATGGCTACACCTTC	CASNIGATNYGYTF
14	-	TRBJ2-7	-	TRBV28	TGTGCCAGCAGTTTTTACGTGCGCGGGGCCGAGCAGTACTTC	CASSFYVRGAEQYF
15	-	TRBJ1-2	-	TRBV5-8	TGTGCCAGCAGCAGCGGGACGGTCGCTAACTATGGCTACACCTTC	CASSSGTVANYGYTF
14	-	TRBJ1-2	-	TRBV2	TGTGCCAGCAGTTCCCGGGACACGGAGTCCGGCTACACCTTC	CASSSRDTESGYTF
14	TRBD2	TRBJ2-7	-	TRBV29-1	TGCAGCGCGCTACATACTAGCGGGAGTTACGAGCAGTACTTC	CSALHTSGSYEQYF
11	-	TRBJ2-5	-	TRBV6-5	TGTGCCAGCAGTTACCGAGGGGCCCAGTACTTC	CASSYRGAQYF
16	TRBD1	TRBJ1-3	-	TRBV28	TGTGCCAGCACTAGCCCCGGGACAGACTCTGGAAACACCATATATTTT	CASTSPGTDSGNTIYF
15	-	TRBJ1-5	-	TRBV11-2	TGTGCCAGCAGCCGGGGACAATTTAGCAATCAGCCCCAGCATTTT	CASSRGQFSNQPQHF
15	TRBD1	TRBJ1-5	once	TRBV23-1	TGCGCCAGCAGTCGGGGACAGCGTAGCAATCAGCCCCAGCATTTT	CASSRGQRSNQPQHF
12	-	TRBJ2-3	once	TRBV19	TGTGCCAGTAGTATCTTACTAGATACGCAGTATTTT	CASSILLDTQYF
14	TRBD1	TRBJ1-1	-	TRBV28	TGTGCCAGCAGCCTCACAGGGGGTCGCACTGAAGCTTTCTTT	CASSLTGGRTEAFF
17	TRBD2	TRBJ2-3	-	TRBV28	TGTGCCAGCAGTAACCCCCGGGGGGATAGGGGCACAGATACGCAGTATTTT	CASSNPRGDRGTDTQYF
14	TRBD1	TRBJ2-1	-	TRBV5-1	TGCGCCAGCAGCATAGGACAGGGCGACAATGAGCAGTTCTTC	CASSIGQGDNEQFF
17	TRBD1	TRBJ2-4	once	TRBV27	TGTGCCAGCAGTCCTGGGACAGGATTTTTAGCCAAAAACATTCAGTACTTC	CASSPGTGFLAKNIQYF
14	-	TRBJ1-1	-	TRBV11-3	TGTGCCAGCAGCCTGACCATTGCTACCAATGAAGCTTTCTTT	CASSLTIATNEAFF
13	-	TRBJ2-2	-	TRBV10-3	TGTGCCATCAGTGAGTTAATGACCGGGGAGCTGTTTTTT	CAISELMTGELFF
12	-	TRBJ2-7	-	TRBV28	TGTGCCAGCTGCCAGGGGCCCGGGGAGCAGTACTTC	CASCQGPGEQYF
14	TRBD1	TRBJ2-3	-	TRBV7-9	TGTGCCAGCAGCTTAGTACAGGGGACAGATACGCAGTATTTT	CASSLVQGTDTQYF
16	-	TRBJ2-1	-	TRBV27	TGTGCCAGCAAACTTAGCGGAGGGAGCTCCTACAATGAGCAGTTCTTC	CASKLSGGSSYNEQFF
15	TRBD2	TRBJ2-1	-	TRBV5-1	TGCGCCAGCATCCGACTAGCGGGAGGGTACAATGAGCAGTTCTTC	CASIRLAGGYNEQFF
12	-	TRBJ1-1	-	TRBV7-9	TGTGCCAGCAGCCGGACTGCAAGAGAAGCTTTCTTT	CASSRTAREAFF
15	TRBD1	TRBJ2-1	-	TRBV11-2	TGTGCCAGCAGCTCGGGGACAGGGGTGTACAATGAGCAGTTCTTC	CASSSGTGVYNEQFF
16	TRBD2	TRBJ2-3	-	TRBV11-1	TGTGCCAGCAGCCTGGGACTAGCGGGAGAGGTAGATACGCAGTATTTT	CASSLGLAGEVDTQYF
16	TRBD1	TRBJ1-2	once	TRBV28	TGTGCCAGCAGCGAGCGGAGCAGGGGGCATCAGGTTGGCTACACCTTC	CASSERSRGHQVGYTF
15	-	TRBJ1-4	few	TRBV6-4	TGTGCCAGCAGTGACTCGAAGCATGGTAATGAAAAACTGTTTTTT	CASSDSKHGNEKLFF